This entry is about one TCR beta chain. Antigen: not known. This entry is derived from a study of blood T cells in healthy people across ages. Broader study findings: Long-lived and aged donors differed, with more naive CD4+ cells and higher diversity in the long-lived. Strong correlation existed between TCR beta diversity and naive T cell percentage. The study regarded diversity estimates from one million T cells as underestimates.

Per sample, a minimum of 6 million PBMCs were isolated. Using a J-beta primer mix together with a sample-barcoded 5' primer, a second PCR was run for roughly 6 to 12 cycles. TCRdb redid the calling of the 5' RACE reads with MiXCR, one entry per CDR3 protein. This table has about 730,000 distinct CDR3 sequences, about 42% appearing once. Trimming cost V 5 bases and J 4 bases, with 17 bases left between them. The CDR3 has 15 residues. Germline values: CDR1 KGHSH, CDR2 LQKENI. The chain carries TRBV18 and TRBJ1-2; D is undetermined. The sequence came from a woman aged 60-75 years in good health. The specimen was blood. The CDR3 region is CASSSQSEQSYGYTF. CDR3 in DNA: TGTGCCAGCTCATCCCAAAGCGAACAGTCCTATGGCTACACCTTC.